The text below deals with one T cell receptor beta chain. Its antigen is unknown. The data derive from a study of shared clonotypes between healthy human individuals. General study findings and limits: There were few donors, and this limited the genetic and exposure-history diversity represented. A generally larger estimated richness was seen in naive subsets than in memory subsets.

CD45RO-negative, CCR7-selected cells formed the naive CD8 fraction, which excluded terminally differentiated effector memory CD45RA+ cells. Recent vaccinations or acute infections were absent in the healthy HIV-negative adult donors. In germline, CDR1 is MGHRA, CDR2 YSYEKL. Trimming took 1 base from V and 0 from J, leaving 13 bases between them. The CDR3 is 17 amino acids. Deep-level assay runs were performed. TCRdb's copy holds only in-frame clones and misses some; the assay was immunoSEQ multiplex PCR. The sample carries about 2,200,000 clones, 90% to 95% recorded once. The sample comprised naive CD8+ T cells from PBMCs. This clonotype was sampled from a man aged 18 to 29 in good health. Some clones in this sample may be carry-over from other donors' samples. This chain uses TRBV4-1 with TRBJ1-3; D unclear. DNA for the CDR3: TGCGCCAGCAGCCAAGGGACCGGACTGCTCTCTGGAAACACCATATATTTT. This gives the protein CASSQGTGLLSGNTIYF.